These T cell receptor beta chains were read from a single sample in a study of blood T cell repertoires in COVID-19. Some clones are missing from TCRdb's copy, which holds only in-frame ones; the method was immunoSEQ multiplex PCR. This table has about 210,000 clones, approximately 88% appearing once. Sequenced material: PBMCs or T cells enriched from blood (not recorded which). These receptors all come from a young man with acute COVID-19. Both conserved end residues are part of each CDR3. D genes are given only for firm matches. Clone size is given for some rows only: seen once, a few or many times, or a class if the clone is expanded.

D gene: NA; V gene: TRBV7-9; J gene: TRBJ1-3; clone size: NA; CDR3 DNA: TGTGCCAGCAGCTTAGCGGGAGGAAGAGCAGGACGATCTGGAAACACCATATATTTT; CDR3 protein: CASSLAGGRAGRSGNTIYF
D gene: NA; V gene: TRBV5-6; J gene: TRBJ1-5; clone size: NA; CDR3 DNA: TGTGCCAGCAGCTTGGAACCAGGGAATCAGCCCCAGCATTTT; CDR3 protein: CASSLEPGNQPQHF
D gene: TRBD2; V gene: TRBV14; J gene: TRBJ2-6; clone size: NA; CDR3 DNA: TGTGCCAGCAGTAGGAGAGTAGCGGGAATCTCTGGGGCCAACGTCCTGACTTTC; CDR3 protein: CASSRRVAGISGANVLTF
D gene: TRBD1; V gene: TRBV6-4; J gene: TRBJ1-6; clone size: NA; CDR3 DNA: TGTGCCAGCAGTCCAGGGGGTGACTCACCCCTCCACTTT; CDR3 protein: CASSPGGDSPLHF
D gene: NA; V gene: TRBV11-2; J gene: TRBJ2-1; clone size: NA; CDR3 DNA: TGTGCCAGCAGGATCAGGGAGGCCTACAATGAGCAGTTCTTC; CDR3 protein: CASRIREAYNEQFF
D gene: TRBD2; V gene: TRBV25-1; J gene: TRBJ2-1; clone size: few; CDR3 DNA: TGTGCCAGCAGTGAACAGTCTAGCGGGAGCGTAAACAATGAGCAGTTCTTC; CDR3 protein: CASSEQSSGSVNNEQFF
D gene: TRBD1; V gene: TRBV28; J gene: TRBJ1-1; clone size: NA; CDR3 DNA: TGTGCCAGCAGTTCGACAGGGGGCAGGGCTTTCTTT; CDR3 protein: CASSSTGGRAFF
D gene: TRBD2; V gene: TRBV6-4; J gene: TRBJ2-1; clone size: once; CDR3 DNA: TGTGCCAGCAGTGACACGGGAGGGCCTGGTAATGAGCAGTTCTTC; CDR3 protein: CASSDTGGPGNEQFF
D gene: TRBD2; V gene: TRBV7-6; J gene: TRBJ2-2; clone size: NA; CDR3 DNA: TGTGCCAGCAGCAATTTCGGGACTATAGCGGGCGGGGAGCTGTTTTTT; CDR3 protein: CASSNFGTIAGGELFF
D gene: NA; V gene: TRBV5-1; J gene: TRBJ2-5; clone size: NA; CDR3 DNA: TGCGCCAGCAGCTTACTTTTTAGCGGCCAAGAGACCCAGTACTTC; CDR3 protein: CASSLLFSGQETQYF
D gene: NA; V gene: TRBV7-2; J gene: TRBJ2-2; clone size: NA; CDR3 DNA: TGTGCCAGCAGCTCCGCGAACACCGGGGAGCTGTTTTTT; CDR3 protein: CASSSANTGELFF
D gene: NA; V gene: TRBV5-4; J gene: TRBJ2-7; clone size: NA; CDR3 DNA: TGTGCCAGCAGCTTGGAGAGGGGGCGGGACTACGAGCAGTACTTC; CDR3 protein: CASSLERGRDYEQYF
D gene: TRBD2; V gene: TRBV14; J gene: TRBJ2-7; clone size: NA; CDR3 DNA: TGTGCCAGCAGCCAAGTAACTAGCGGGAATTTTGAGCAGTACTTC; CDR3 protein: CASSQVTSGNFEQYF
D gene: TRBD1; V gene: TRBV5-1; J gene: TRBJ2-3; clone size: NA; CDR3 DNA: TGCGCCAGCAGCTCCGGACAGGGAGGCACAGATACGCAGTATTTT; CDR3 protein: CASSSGQGGTDTQYF
D gene: NA; V gene: TRBV18; J gene: TRBJ2-7; clone size: NA; CDR3 DNA: TGTGCCAGCTCACCACCCACGGCAGCCGGGGACGAGCAGTACTTC; CDR3 protein: CASSPPTAAGDEQYF
D gene: NA; V gene: TRBV21-1; J gene: TRBJ1-5; clone size: NA; CDR3 DNA: TGTGCCAGCTCTCTGGGGGAGGCGGGCAATCAGCCCCAGCATTTT; CDR3 protein: CASSLGEAGNQPQHF
D gene: TRBD1; V gene: TRBV7-9; J gene: TRBJ1-2; clone size: NA; CDR3 DNA: TGTGCCAGCAGCTTAGCGCAGCTGAAGGACAGGGTAAGAACTGGCTACACCTTC; CDR3 protein: CASSLAQLKDRVRTGYTF
D gene: TRBD2; V gene: TRBV6-1; J gene: TRBJ2-7; clone size: NA; CDR3 DNA: TGTGCCAGCAGTGAATCCTCTGGACTAGCGGAGAAGCAGTACTTC; CDR3 protein: CASSESSGLAEKQYF
D gene: NA; V gene: TRBV7-8; J gene: TRBJ2-7; clone size: NA; CDR3 DNA: TGTGCCAGCAGCCCTCTGGAGGGGGCGGGGGAGCAGTACTTC; CDR3 protein: CASSPLEGAGEQYF
D gene: TRBD2; V gene: TRBV9; J gene: TRBJ2-7; clone size: NA; CDR3 DNA: TGTGCCAGCAGCGTAGAAACGGGAGGGCCCTTTTTTGAGCAGTACTTC; CDR3 protein: CASSVETGGPFFEQYF
D gene: TRBD2; V gene: TRBV28; J gene: TRBJ2-7; clone size: few; CDR3 DNA: TGTGCCAGCAGTTTTGGACTAGCGGCCGAGCAGTACTTC; CDR3 protein: CASSFGLAAEQYF
D gene: NA; V gene: TRBV4-2; J gene: TRBJ2-1; clone size: NA; CDR3 DNA: TGTGCCAGCAGCCATCCCTGGGGCCTAAATGAGCAGTTCTTC; CDR3 protein: CASSHPWGLNEQFF
D gene: NA; V gene: TRBV20-1; J gene: TRBJ2-7; clone size: NA; CDR3 DNA: TGCAGTGCTAGGTCGGGCGGACAAAAGTACTTC; CDR3 protein: CSARSGGQKYF
D gene: TRBD2; V gene: TRBV7-2; J gene: TRBJ2-7; clone size: NA; CDR3 DNA: TGTGCCAGCAGCTTAATAAGCGGGAGTCCCCACGAGCAGTACTTC; CDR3 protein: CASSLISGSPHEQYF
D gene: NA; V gene: TRBV28; J gene: TRBJ1-1; clone size: NA; CDR3 DNA: TGTGCCAGCAGTCCCCCTAACCCGGTAGGGAGCACTGAAGCTTTCTTT; CDR3 protein: CASSPPNPVGSTEAFF
D gene: NA; V gene: TRBV21-1; J gene: TRBJ2-5; clone size: once; CDR3 DNA: TGTGCCAGCAGCCCTAAAAACGGGGACAGGGGGCAGGGGACCCAGTACTTC; CDR3 protein: CASSPKNGDRGQGTQYF
D gene: NA; V gene: TRBV21-1; J gene: TRBJ1-1; clone size: NA; CDR3 DNA: TGTGCCAGCAGCGGGCCGGACAGGGGGCGCTCTCAGAACAACACTGAAGCTTTCTTT; CDR3 protein: CASSGPDRGRSQNNTEAFF
D gene: NA; V gene: TRBV18; J gene: TRBJ1-1; clone size: NA; CDR3 DNA: TGTGCCAGCTCACCACGAAATTCGGAGAACGCTGAAGCTTTCTTT; CDR3 protein: CASSPRNSENAEAFF
D gene: TRBD2; V gene: TRBV27; J gene: TRBJ2-5; clone size: NA; CDR3 DNA: TGTGCCAGCATAGGCGGTCGTAGCGGGACCTTTACGGGGGCCCAGTACTTC; CDR3 protein: CASIGGRSGTFTGAQYF
D gene: NA; V gene: TRBV28; J gene: TRBJ2-3; clone size: few; CDR3 DNA: TGTGCCAGCAGCCGCTACGGACAACCCACAGATACGCAGTATTTT; CDR3 protein: CASSRYGQPTDTQYF
D gene: NA; V gene: TRBV12-3/TRBV12-4; J gene: TRBJ2-5; clone size: NA; CDR3 DNA: TGTGCCAAAGACCGTGGGCTGACCCAGTACTTC; CDR3 protein: CAKDRGLTQYF
D gene: NA; V gene: TRBV5-1; J gene: TRBJ2-1; clone size: few; CDR3 DNA: TGCGCCAGCAGCTTTACTAGCCACAATGAGCAGTTCTTC; CDR3 protein: CASSFTSHNEQFF
D gene: TRBD1; V gene: TRBV5-6; J gene: TRBJ2-1; clone size: NA; CDR3 DNA: TGTGCCAGCAGCGGGGGACAGGGCTCCTACAATGAGCAGTTCTTC; CDR3 protein: CASSGGQGSYNEQFF
D gene: NA; V gene: TRBV2; J gene: TRBJ2-7; clone size: once; CDR3 DNA: TGTGCCAGCAGCGGCGCGGTGGAGGAGTACTTC; CDR3 protein: CASSGAVEEYF
D gene: TRBD1; V gene: TRBV7-2; J gene: TRBJ2-7; clone size: NA; CDR3 DNA: TGTGCCAGCAGCACGGGGACAGGCAACTACGAGCAGTACTTC; CDR3 protein: CASSTGTGNYEQYF
D gene: TRBD1; V gene: TRBV6-2/TRBV6-3; J gene: TRBJ2-3; clone size: NA; CDR3 DNA: TGTGCCAGCAGTTACCGGACAGGGGCAGATACGCAGTATTTT; CDR3 protein: CASSYRTGADTQYF
D gene: NA; V gene: TRBV7-2; J gene: TRBJ2-7; clone size: NA; CDR3 DNA: TGTGCCAGCAGCTTAGCACCCTTGACATTAAGCTCCTACGAGCAGTACTTC; CDR3 protein: CASSLAPLTLSSYEQYF
D gene: NA; V gene: TRBV11-2; J gene: TRBJ1-1; clone size: once; CDR3 DNA: TGTGCCAGCAGCTCGACGACATCTCTGAACACTGAAGCTTTCTTT; CDR3 protein: CASSSTTSLNTEAFF
D gene: TRBD2; V gene: TRBV27; J gene: TRBJ2-1; clone size: NA; CDR3 DNA: TGTGCCAGCAGTTTATTCAGCGGGAGGGTGAGCTCCTACAATGAGCAGTTCTTC; CDR3 protein: CASSLFSGRVSSYNEQFF
D gene: NA; V gene: TRBV6-2/TRBV6-3; J gene: TRBJ2-7; clone size: NA; CDR3 DNA: TGTGCCAGCAGTTACTCGCGGAGGGATGGGTCCTACGAGCAGTACTTC; CDR3 protein: CASSYSRRDGSYEQYF
D gene: NA; V gene: TRBV4-2; J gene: TRBJ2-6; clone size: NA; CDR3 DNA: TGTGCCAGCAGCCAAGAAAAAGCTTCTGGGGCCAACGTCCTGACTTTC; CDR3 protein: CASSQEKASGANVLTF
D gene: TRBD1; V gene: TRBV2; J gene: TRBJ1-2; clone size: NA; CDR3 DNA: TGTGCCAGCAGTACACAGGGGGCCTATGGCTACACCTTC; CDR3 protein: CASSTQGAYGYTF
D gene: TRBD2; V gene: TRBV4-3; J gene: TRBJ2-1; clone size: NA; CDR3 DNA: TGCGCCAGCAGCCAAGAAGCGGGACGGCACTACAATGAGCAGTTCTTC; CDR3 protein: CASSQEAGRHYNEQFF
D gene: NA; V gene: TRBV4-1; J gene: TRBJ2-5; clone size: NA; CDR3 DNA: TGCGCCAGCAGCCCGCCACTCCAAGAGACCCAGTACTTC; CDR3 protein: CASSPPLQETQYF